This TCR beta chain was retrieved from a study of regulatory T cells in long-lasting Graves disease. The wider study: The definition of persistent Graves' disease was over 5 years of antithyroid drugs with positive TSH receptor antibodies.

The ends were cut back, 5 bases at V and 5 bases at J, with 12 bases in the middle. The CDR3 has 14 residues. Germline loops: CDR1 MNHNS, CDR2 SASEGT. According to the study, TCR beta libraries were built with iRepertoire HTBI primers and CDR3-region Arm-PCR. One entry per CDR3 protein results from TCRdb running MiXCR on the multiplex PCR reads. This table holds around 430,000 distinct CDR3 sequences, approximately 23% found once. Specified time point: persistent/refractory GD, antithyroid drugs over 5 years with positive TRAb. After RNA was extracted from PBMCs, the TCR library was made from it. Study outcomes and limitations: With persistent disease, TRBV28, TRBJ1-2 and TRBJ2-5 were the favored segments. Relative to newly diagnosed Graves' patients, persistent ones had lower TCR diversity.

Worth noting for this clonotype: Its antigen is unknown.

This specimen consisted of peripheral blood mononuclear cells (PBMCs), obtained when the disease was refractory, from a patient treated with antithyroid drugs. The chain carries TRBV6-1 and TRBJ1-4, with no clear D. This receptor was obtained from a female donor with Graves disease. DNA of the CDR3: TGTGCCAGCAGTCGCGACATCGGGAATGAAAAACTGTTTTTT. This translates into CASSRDIGNEKLFF.